Reported below is one TCR beta chain. Its target is unknown. The source of the sample is a study of cytomegalovirus exposure and HLA in healthy donors. The CDR3 is 19 residues long. Germline values: CDR1 KGHSH, CDR2 LQKENI. V shed 1 base and J shed 0 bases, with 21 bases lying between them. Primers included in the PCR were 60 Vbeta and 13 Jbeta primers. Per the original data handling: The count from a later analysis was tens of millions of unique TCR beta chains, some 12 million of them shared. Measured with immunoSEQ multiplex PCR; TCRdb has only the in-frame clones, and not every one. Clone size and V and J calls were adopted from that table, with D and trimming inferred from the DNA. The data show about 120,000 clones, about 75% seen once. Whole-study results and caveats: Some V segments (TRBV6-2 and TRBV6-3 among them) were excluded as indistinguishable. HLA allele associations emerged for some 16,000 TCR beta sequences in a later analysis, at 0.05 false discovery rate.

The rearrangement links TRBV18 to TRBJ1-1; D unclear. This sequence originates from a woman between 40 and 55 years old in good health and CMV-seropositive. The sequenced sample was PBMCs. CDR3 nucleotide sequence: TGTGCCAGCTCACCACGATCGGTCTTACAGCAAACCATGAACACTGAAGCTTTCTTT. Amino acid sequence: CASSPRSVLQQTMNTEAFF. Together with reference TRBV18 and TRBJ1-1, the CDR3 gives the full variable domain: NAGVMQNPRHLVRRRGQEARLRCSPMKGHSHVYWYRQLPEEGLKFMVYLQKENIIDESGMPKERFSAEFPKEGPSILRIQQVVRGDSAAYFCASSPRSVLQQTMNTEAFFGQGTRLTVV.